These 26 T cell receptor beta chains share one sample of origin, sequenced in a study of identical twins. TCRdb reprocessed the 5' RACE reads via MiXCR and lists one record per CDR3 protein. The table shows around 550,000 distinct CDR3 sequences, with roughly 15% occurring only once. A further study also used this sample, focusing on yellow fever vaccine responses in identical twins.

Sequenced material: CD4+ T cells sorted from blood. These receptors were taken from a woman aged 18-30 years in good health.

This clonotype was observed a handful of times. The chain couples TRBV7-2 to TRBJ2-1, with a possible D match to TRBD2 (5 bases). Trimming took off 6 bases at V and 2 bases at J, with 8 bases between the two ends. This CDR3 has 13 residues. The germline V gene has CDR1 SGHTA and CDR2 FQGNSA. The CDR3 DNA is TGTGCCAGCAGATCCGGGACCTACAATGAGCAGTTCTTC. Translating it yields CASRSGTYNEQFF.

This clonotype was seen once. The chain links TRBV19 to TRBJ2-2; perhaps TRBD2 as D (6 bases). The CDR3 loop spans 16 amino acids. CDR1 is LNHDA, CDR2 SQIVND, per germline (reference sequence). The V end was cut by 7 bases, the J end by 0 bases, with 15 bases between. CDR3 coding DNA: TGTGCCAGTACCGGGGGAACTAGGACGAACACCGGGGAGCTGTTTTTT. Its translation: CASTGGTRTNTGELFF.

This clonotype has only a few counts. The chain employs TRBV5-5 and TRBJ1-2; D unclear. CDR1 is SGHKS, CDR2 YYEKEE, per germline (reference sequence). The CDR3 spans 13 residues. The ends were cut back, 6 bases at V and 6 bases at J, with 15 bases in the middle. CDR3 nucleotide sequence: TGTGCCAGCACCAACATAGCAGGAGATGGCTACACCTTC. Translated, it gives CASTNIAGDGYTF.

The table lists this clonotype with a few counts. The CDR3 DNA reads TGCGCCAGCAGCTTGATTAGGGTGGAAGAGAAGAGCTACGAGCAGTACGTC. It is translated as CASSLIRVEEKSYEQYV. The chain carries TRBV5-1 and TRBJ2-7; no clear D. Germline CDR1 is SGHRS and CDR2 is YFSETQ. Trimming removed 1 base at V and 3 bases at J, with 20 bases between. This CDR3 spans 17 amino acids.

This clonotype was detected only a few times. This rearrangement joins TRBV12-3 or TRBV12-4 to TRBJ1-1; D remains unclear. Trimming pared 4 bases from V and 4 bases from J, leaving 16 bases between. The CDR3 length is 15 residues. CDR3 region: CASSWEGLPTTEAFF. The CDR3 nucleotides are TGTGCCAGCAGTTGGGAGGGTCTGCCCACCACTGAAGCTTTCTTT.

The chain links TRBV24-1 to TRBJ2-7; unclear D gene. CDR1 is KGHDR and CDR2 is SFDVKD in the germline V gene. The CDR3 extends over 16 amino acids. Trimming took off 5 bases at V and 6 bases at J, with 22 bases between the two ends. The CDR3 DNA reads as TGTGCCACCAGTGCCTCCCCGGGCGACCGGTCGGGCGAGCAGTACTTC. Its protein is CATSASPGDRSGEQYF.

The chain recombines TRBV7-9 with TRBJ2-5; D may correspond to TRBD1 or TRBD2 (6 bases each). Per the germline V gene, CDR1 is SEHNR and CDR2 is FQNEAQ (reference sequence). V gave up 5 bases and J gave up 4 bases, with 14 bases separating them. The CDR3 loop spans 14 amino acids. DNA for the CDR3: TGTGCCAGCAGCCCCATGGGGGGCGGAGAGACCCAGTACTTC. Protein sequence: CASSPMGGGETQYF.

This clonotype was seen only a few times. V usage is TRBV9 and J usage is TRBJ2-2, with D perhaps given as TRBD1 or TRBD2 (5 bases each). The germline CDR1 and CDR2 sequences are SGDLS and YYNGEE. CDR3 length: 16 residues. V dropped 0 bases and J dropped 5 bases, with 14 bases sitting between them. Here the CDR3 DNA reads TGTGCCAGCAGCGTAGGGGGGACGTGGGGGACCGGGGAGCTGTTTTTT. Translating gives CASSVGGTWGTGELFF.

This clonotype has more than one count but fewer than ten. This chain's CDR3 is CASSLRGAKSYEQYF. The CDR3 region has the DNA TGTGCCAGCAGTTTACGGGGGGCTAAGTCCTACGAGCAGTACTTC. The chain has TRBV28 and TRBJ2-7; D perhaps matches TRBD2 (7 bases). V lost 2 bases and J 1 base, leaving 12 bases between the germline ends. CDR1 and CDR2 (germline): MDHEN, SYDVKM. This CDR3 has 15 residues.

In this sample, this clonotype turned up a few times. The chain joins TRBV11-2 to TRBJ1-1; 8 bases match TRBD1. Germline loops: CDR1 SGHAT, CDR2 FQNNGV. There are 13 residues in the CDR3. V trimming: 6 bases; J trimming: 5 bases; junction bases outside the gene matches: 5. The chain's CDR3 is CASRSTGGTEAFF. DNA of the CDR3: TGTGCCAGCAGATCAACAGGGGGGACTGAAGCTTTCTTT.

The genes are TRBV6-1 and TRBJ2-2; 8 nucleotides match TRBD1. Germline-derived CDR1 and CDR2 are MNHNS and SASEGT. V trimming: 11 bases; J trimming: 5 bases; junction bases outside the gene matches: 10. The CDR3 is 14 residues long. CDR3 DNA: TGTGCCTCAAAAGCAGGGGGCAGGACCGGGGAGCTGTTTTTT. This translates into CASKAGGRTGELFF.

This chain links TRBV20-1 with TRBJ1-6; tentatively, D is TRBD1 (6 bases). The CDR3 has 16 amino acids. Germline CDR1 DFQATT, CDR2 SNEGSKA (reference sequence). Trimming removed 3 bases at V and 3 bases at J, with 15 bases between. CDR3 in DNA: TGCAGTGCTAGGGTCTTTGGACAGCACTATAATTCACCCCTCCACTTT. Protein sequence: CSARVFGQHYNSPLHF.

This clonotype was seen repeatedly, ten times or more. The gene calls are TRBV20-1 and TRBJ2-5; 9 positions match TRBD2. The V and J ends lost 0 bases and 4 bases, in that order; junction bases with no gene match: 12. Germline V lookup: CDR1 DFQATT, CDR2 SNEGSKA (reference sequence). The CDR3 length is 17 residues. The CDR3 loop reads CSARDHKGLAGSETQYF. CDR3 nucleotides: TGCAGTGCTAGAGACCACAAGGGGCTAGCGGGGTCAGAGACCCAGTACTTC.

A remark on this clonotype: A read error may produce the germline difference seen at one junction end. This chain links TRBV12-3 or TRBV12-4 with TRBJ2-4; D gene unclear. CDR3 length: 17 amino acids. Written as DNA, the CDR3 is TGTGCCAGCAGTTTCGGGCGGAACTACCGGGCGAAAAACGTTCAGTACTTC. This codes for CASSFGRNYRAKNVQYF.

This clonotype was counted a few times. The gene calls are TRBV4-1 and TRBJ2-5; maybe TRBD2 (6 bases). This CDR3 has 13 residues. Germline CDR1 MGHRA, CDR2 YSYEKL. The V and J ends lost 2 bases and 4 bases respectively, with 8 bases between them. The CDR3 here is CASSQREAETQYF. The CDR3 coding sequence is TGCGCCAGCAGCCAAAGGGAGGCAGAGACCCAGTACTTC.

This clonotype was recorded a few times. The chain employs TRBV29-1 and TRBJ2-1; the match to TRBD1 covers 7 bases. This CDR3 has 14 residues. Germline lookup yields CDR1 SQVTM and CDR2 ANQGSEA. V lost 7 bases and J lost 4; bases outside the gene matches: 10. CDR3: CSAADRRVYNEQFF. CDR3 DNA: TGCAGCGCCGCGGACAGGCGGGTATACAATGAGCAGTTCTTC.

This clonotype was seen only a few times. The gene calls are TRBV5-1 and TRBJ2-2; TRBD1 or TRBD2 may be the D gene (6 bases each). This CDR3 has 18 amino acids. CDR1 and CDR2 (germline): SGHRS, YFSETQ. V lost 4 bases and J lost 0, with 19 bases in between. CDR3 nucleotide sequence: TGCGCCAGCAGCCCGGATTTAGTAGGGGGGACGAACACCGGGGAGCTGTTTTTT. Its protein product is CASSPDLVGGTNTGELFF. The full variable domain, its missing parts supplied by reference TRBV5-1 and TRBJ2-2, is KAGVTQTPRYLIKTRGQQVTLSCSPISGHRSVSWYQQTPGQGLQFLFEYFSETQRNKGNFPGRFSGRQFSNSRSEMNVSTLELGDSALYLCASSPDLVGGTNTGELFFGEGSRLTVL.

The rearrangement uses TRBV20-1 and TRBJ2-1; D possibly corresponds to TRBD1 (7 bases). The CDR3 length is 14 residues. Trimming stripped 4 bases from V and 0 bases from J, with 10 bases between. CDR1 and CDR2 (germline): DFQATT, SNEGSKA (reference sequence). CDR3 DNA: TGCAGTGCTACAGGGGGGTACTCCTACAATGAGCAGTTCTTC. Its translation: CSATGGYSYNEQFF.

This clonotype has only a few counts. The chain joins TRBV11-3 to TRBJ2-7; D is possibly TRBD1 or TRBD2 (5 bases each). Trimming stripped 0 bases from V and 1 base from J, with 7 bases between. The V gene's germline CDR1 is SGHNT and CDR2 YENEEA. The CDR3 is made up of 14 amino acids. In nucleotides, the CDR3 is TGTGCCAGCAGCTTAGAGGGGGAATCCTACGAGCAGTACGTC. It codes for CASSLEGESYEQYV.

This clonotype was counted only a few times. The V and J genes are TRBV11-2 and TRBJ2-4, with no clear D. The V gene's germline CDR1 is SGHAT and CDR2 FQNNGV. The ends were cut back, 1 base at V and 0 bases at J, with 10 bases in the middle. CDR3 length: 16 amino acids. The CDR3 region is CASSLGGHIAKNIQYF. CDR3 coding DNA: TGTGCCAGCAGCTTAGGAGGTCACATAGCCAAAAACATTCAGTACTTC.

This clonotype was seen a handful of times. The conserved closing phenylalanine or tryptophan is absent in this CDR3, likely reflecting a read error. The DNA is left out, because the CDR3 cannot be placed on it with certainty; the CDR3 is given as TCRdb lists it. The chain combines TRBV7-2 with TRBJ2-1. Germline lookup yields CDR1 SGHTA and CDR2 FQGNSA. The CDR3 sequence runs 9 residues, both termini included. CDR3 residues: CASSTYFFV.

CDR3 in amino acids: CSVSGRQQETQYF. The CDR3, as DNA: TGCAGCGTAAGCGGAAGGCAGCAAGAGACCCAGTACTTC. This chain connects TRBV29-1 to TRBJ2-5, with a possible D match to TRBD2 (5 bases). V was pared by 6 bases and J by 2 bases, with 13 bases between. The length of the CDR3 is 13 residues. CDR1 is SQVTM, CDR2 ANQGSEA, per germline.

The chain carries TRBV5-4 and TRBJ2-1; D is possibly TRBD2 (5 bases). The CDR3 is 14 amino acids. Trimming cost V 4 bases and J 6 bases, with 14 bases left between them. CDR1 and CDR2 (germline): SGHNT, YYREEE (reference sequence). The CDR3 here is CASSPQSEGNEQFF. CDR3 bases: TGTGCCAGCAGCCCCCAGAGCGAGGGCAATGAGCAGTTCTTC.

This clonotype was found a few times. The chain combines TRBV12-3 or TRBV12-4 with TRBJ2-4; a weak D match, TRBD2 (6 bases). This CDR3 has 17 amino acids. The germline V and J ends were trimmed by 4 bases and 1 base, with 17 bases remaining between them. CDR3 region: CASSSLGLPQAKNIQYF. The DNA of the CDR3 is TGTGCCAGCAGTTCCCTGGGACTGCCCCAGGCCAAAAACATTCAGTACTTC.

The V call is TRBV5-1, the J call TRBJ2-1; 9 bases align to TRBD2. Germline lookup yields CDR1 SGHRS and CDR2 YFSETQ. The CDR3 has 15 amino acids. The junction had 7 bases not matched to a gene; V was cut back by 4 bases and J by 5 bases. This CDR3 reads CASSQSGGPHNEQFF. CDR3 DNA: TGCGCCAGCAGCCAGAGCGGGGGGCCACACAATGAGCAGTTCTTC.

This clonotype was observed a handful of times. This chain connects TRBV11-3 to TRBJ2-3, with D possibly being TRBD2 (6 bases). Germline CDR1 SGHNT, CDR2 YENEEA. CDR3 size: 15 residues. V was pared by 4 bases and J by 2 bases, with 13 bases between. CDR3 DNA sequence: TGTGCCAGCAGCTACCCGGGACTCGCCACAGATACGCAGTATTTT. Protein sequence: CASSYPGLATDTQYF. The full variable domain, with the rest looked up from reference TRBV11-3 and TRBJ2-3, is EAGVVQSPRYKIIEKKQPVAFWCNPISGHNTLYWYLQNLGQGPELLIRYENEEAVDDSQLPKDRFSAERLKGVDSTLKIQPAELGDSAVYLCASSYPGLATDTQYFGPGTRLTVL.